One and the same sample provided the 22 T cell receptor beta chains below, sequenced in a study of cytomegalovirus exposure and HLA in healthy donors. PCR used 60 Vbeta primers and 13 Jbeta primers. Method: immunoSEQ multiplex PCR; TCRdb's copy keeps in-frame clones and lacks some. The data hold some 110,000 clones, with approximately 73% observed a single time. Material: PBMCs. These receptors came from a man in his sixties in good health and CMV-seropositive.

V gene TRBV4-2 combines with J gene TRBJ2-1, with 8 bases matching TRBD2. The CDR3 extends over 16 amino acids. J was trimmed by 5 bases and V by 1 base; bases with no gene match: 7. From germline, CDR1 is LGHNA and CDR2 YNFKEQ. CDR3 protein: CASSQVAAGANNEQFF. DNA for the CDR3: TGTGCCAGCAGCCAAGTGGCAGCGGGGGCCAACAATGAGCAGTTCTTC.

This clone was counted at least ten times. CDR3 sequence (DNA): TGTGCCTGGAGTAACTCGGTCCCGAGGAGGGAAAAACTGTTTTTT. It is translated as CAWSNSVPRREKLFF. The chain combines TRBV30 with TRBJ1-4; D gene ambiguous. This CDR3 region has 15 residues. Germline CDR1 GTSNPN, CDR2 SVGIG (reference sequence). V gave up 2 bases and J gave up 8 bases, with 18 bases separating them.

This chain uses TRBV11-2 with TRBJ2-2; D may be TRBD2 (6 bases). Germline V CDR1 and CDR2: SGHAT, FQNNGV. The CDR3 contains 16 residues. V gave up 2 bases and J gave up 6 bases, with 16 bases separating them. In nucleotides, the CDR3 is TGTGCCAGCAGCTTACAAGGCAGCCCGGGAGCCGGGGAGCTGTTTTTT. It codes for CASSLQGSPGAGELFF.

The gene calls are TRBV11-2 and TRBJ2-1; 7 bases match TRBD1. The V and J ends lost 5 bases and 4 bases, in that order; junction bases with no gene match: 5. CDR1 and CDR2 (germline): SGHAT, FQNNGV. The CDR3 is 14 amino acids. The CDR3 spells CASSVQGTYNEQFF. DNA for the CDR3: TGTGCCAGCAGCGTACAGGGGACATACAATGAGCAGTTCTTC.

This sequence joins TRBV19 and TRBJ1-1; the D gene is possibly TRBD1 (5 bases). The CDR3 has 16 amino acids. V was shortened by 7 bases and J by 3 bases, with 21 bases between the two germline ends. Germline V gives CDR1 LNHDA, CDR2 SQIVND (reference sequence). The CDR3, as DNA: TGTGCCAGTAACCAGGGCCGGGGCGGGAGGGACACTGAAGCTTTCTTT. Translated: CASNQGRGGRDTEAFF.

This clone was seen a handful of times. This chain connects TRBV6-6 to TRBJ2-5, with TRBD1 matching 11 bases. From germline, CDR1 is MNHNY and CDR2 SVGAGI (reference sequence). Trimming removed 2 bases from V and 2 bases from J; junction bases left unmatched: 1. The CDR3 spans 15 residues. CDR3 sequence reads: CASSYRDRGQETQYF. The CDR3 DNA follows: TGTGCCAGCAGTTACCGGGACAGGGGGCAAGAGACCCAGTACTTC.

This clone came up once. CDR3 sequence (DNA): TGTGCCAGCAGCGGGACAGGGACGGCTGAAAAACTGTTTTTT. Protein sequence: CASSGTGTAEKLFF. This chain links TRBV9 with TRBJ1-4; 8 bases map to TRBD1. V was clipped by 3 bases and J by 7 bases; unmatched bases: 5. This CDR3 comprises 14 residues. Germline V CDR1 and CDR2: SGDLS, YYNGEE.

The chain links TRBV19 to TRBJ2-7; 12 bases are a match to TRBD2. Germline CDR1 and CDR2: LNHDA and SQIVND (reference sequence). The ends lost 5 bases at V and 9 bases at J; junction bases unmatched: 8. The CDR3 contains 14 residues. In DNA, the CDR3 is TGTGCCAGTAGTTTCGGGACTAGCGGGCACGGGCAGTACTTC. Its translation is CASSFGTSGHGQYF.

The CDR3 region has the DNA TGTGCCAGCAGCTTGGCCCTAGCGGGGACAGGGGATGAGCAGTTCTTC. Amino acids: CASSLALAGTGDEQFF. The rearrangement links TRBV5-6 to TRBJ2-1, with a tentative D call TRBD1 (10 bases). CDR3 length equals 16 residues. Trimming cost V 0 bases and J 8 bases, with 18 bases left between them. CDR1 and CDR2 (germline): SGHDT, YYEEEE.

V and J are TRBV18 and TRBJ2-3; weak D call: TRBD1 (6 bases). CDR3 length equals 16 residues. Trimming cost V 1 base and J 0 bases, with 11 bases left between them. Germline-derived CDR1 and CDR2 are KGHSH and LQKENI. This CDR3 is CASSPRTDSSTDTQYF. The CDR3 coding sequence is TGTGCCAGCTCACCACGGACAGATTCTAGCACAGATACGCAGTATTTT.

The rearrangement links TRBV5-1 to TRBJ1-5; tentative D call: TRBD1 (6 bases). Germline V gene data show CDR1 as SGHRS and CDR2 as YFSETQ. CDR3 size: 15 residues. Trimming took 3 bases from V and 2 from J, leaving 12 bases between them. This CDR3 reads CASSSLEGGNQPQHF. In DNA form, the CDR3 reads TGCGCCAGCAGCTCCCTAGAGGGGGGCAATCAGCCCCAGCATTTT.

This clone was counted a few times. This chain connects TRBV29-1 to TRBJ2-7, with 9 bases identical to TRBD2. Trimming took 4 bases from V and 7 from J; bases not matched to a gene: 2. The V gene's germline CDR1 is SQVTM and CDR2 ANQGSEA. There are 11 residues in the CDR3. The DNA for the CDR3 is TGCAGCGTTGGCGGGGGGGTTGAGCAGTACTTC. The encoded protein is CSVGGGVEQYF.

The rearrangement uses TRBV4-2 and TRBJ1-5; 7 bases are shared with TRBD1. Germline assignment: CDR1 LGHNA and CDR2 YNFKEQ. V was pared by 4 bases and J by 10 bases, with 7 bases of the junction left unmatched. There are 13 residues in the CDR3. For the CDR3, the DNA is TGTGCCAGCAGCCCCTTAGACAGGGCTCCCCAGCATTTT. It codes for CASSPLDRAPQHF.

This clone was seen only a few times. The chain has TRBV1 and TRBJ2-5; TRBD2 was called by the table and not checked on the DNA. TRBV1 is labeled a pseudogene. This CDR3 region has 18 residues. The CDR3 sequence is CTSSQETLAGGPIKTQYF. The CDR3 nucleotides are TGCACCAGCAGCCAAGAGACCCTAGCGGGGGGGCCTATAAAGACCCAGTACTTC.

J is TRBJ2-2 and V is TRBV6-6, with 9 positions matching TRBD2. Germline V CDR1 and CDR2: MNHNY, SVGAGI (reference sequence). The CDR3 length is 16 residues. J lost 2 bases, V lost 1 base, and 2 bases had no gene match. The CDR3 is CASSYWRGGNTGELFF. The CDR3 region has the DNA TGTGCCAGCAGTTACTGGCGGGGGGGTAACACCGGGGAGCTGTTTTTT.

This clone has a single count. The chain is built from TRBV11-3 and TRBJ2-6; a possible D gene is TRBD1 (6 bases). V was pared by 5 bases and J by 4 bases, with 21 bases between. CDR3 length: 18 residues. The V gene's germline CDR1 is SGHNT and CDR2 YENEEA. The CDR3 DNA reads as TGTGCCAGCAGCGCCCCAGGGGTCCCTGAGGTGGGGGCCAACGTCCTGACTTTC. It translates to CASSAPGVPEVGANVLTF.

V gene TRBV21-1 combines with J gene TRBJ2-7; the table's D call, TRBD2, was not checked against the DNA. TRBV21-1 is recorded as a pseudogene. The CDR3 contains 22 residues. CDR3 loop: CASSKHFQVNFHSGGRNYEQYF. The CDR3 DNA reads TGTGCCAGCAGCAAACATTTCCAGGTTAACTTCCATAGCGGGGGTCGAAACTACGAGCAGTACTTC.

The CDR3 DNA reads TGCGCCAGCAGCGGGGGGACAGTTTACACAGATACGCAGTATTTT. Translated, it gives CASSGGTVYTDTQYF. This chain uses TRBV5-1 with TRBJ2-3, with D possibly being TRBD1 (7 bases). V lost 4 bases to trimming and J lost 2 bases, with 14 bases between them. Germline CDR1 and CDR2: SGHRS and YFSETQ. CDR3 length: 15 residues.

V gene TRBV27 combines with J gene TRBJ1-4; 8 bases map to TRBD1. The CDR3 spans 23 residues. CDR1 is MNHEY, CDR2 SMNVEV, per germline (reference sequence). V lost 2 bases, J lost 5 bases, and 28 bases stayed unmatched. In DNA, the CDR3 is TGTGCCAGCAGTTTAGGGGGTTGGCGCACTCGTCGGACAGGGAAAAGGGTAAATGAAAAACTGTTTTTT. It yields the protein CASSLGGWRTRRTGKRVNEKLFF.

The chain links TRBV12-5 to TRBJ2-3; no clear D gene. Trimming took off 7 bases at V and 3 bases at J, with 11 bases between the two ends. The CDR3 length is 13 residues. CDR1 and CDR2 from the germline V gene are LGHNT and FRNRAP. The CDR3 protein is CASVSYRTDTQYF. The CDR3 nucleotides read TGTGCTAGTGTATCCTATCGAACAGATACGCAGTATTTT.

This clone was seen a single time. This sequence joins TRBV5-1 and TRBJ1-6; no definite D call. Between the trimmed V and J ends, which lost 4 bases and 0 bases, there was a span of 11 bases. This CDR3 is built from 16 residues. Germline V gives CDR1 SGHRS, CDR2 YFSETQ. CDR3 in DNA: TGCGCCAGCAGCCGGGAGGCCATCTCCTATAATTCACCCCTCCACTTT. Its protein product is CASSREAISYNSPLHF. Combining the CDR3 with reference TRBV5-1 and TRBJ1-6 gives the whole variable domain KAGVTQTPRYLIKTRGQQVTLSCSPISGHRSVSWYQQTPGQGLQFLFEYFSETQRNKGNFPGRFSGRQFSNSRSEMNVSTLELGDSALYLCASSREAISYNSPLHFGNGTRLTVT.

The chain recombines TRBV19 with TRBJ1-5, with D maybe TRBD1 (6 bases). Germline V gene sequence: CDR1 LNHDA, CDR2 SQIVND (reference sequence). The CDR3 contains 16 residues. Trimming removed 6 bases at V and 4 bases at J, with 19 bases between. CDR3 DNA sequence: TGTGCCAGTAGACGGATAGAGGGACACCATAATCAGCCCCAGCATTTT. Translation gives CASRRIEGHHNQPQHF.